This T cell receptor (beta chain) was sequenced in a study of metastatic and nonmetastatic thyroid tumors. Study-level information: Peripheral blood and tumor or nodule samples from malignant and benign thyroid patients were compared.

Patients had received no treatment of any kind before thyroid surgery. How the authors handled the data: Clinicopathological groups differed in CDR3, with these differences serving to build a distant-metastasis classifier for papillary thyroid cancer. TCRdb re-clonotyped the PCR reads via MiXCR. What appears here as the V and J calls and clone size reflects TCRdb's work, not the paper's. The table records roughly 27,000 clones, over 20% of them present only once. CDR1 and CDR2 from the germline V gene are SGHRS and YFSETQ. V lost 0 bases to trimming and J lost 5 bases, with 8 bases between them. This CDR3 is built from 13 residues.

Sequencing input: blood. The gene calls are TRBV5-1 and TRBJ1-1; D ambiguous. The TCR comes from a female donor with papillary thyroid cancer or a benign thyroid nodule (not recorded which). Some clones in this sample may be carry-over from other donors' samples. This CDR3 reads CASSLVPMTEAFF. In nucleotides, the CDR3 is TGCGCCAGCAGCTTGGTGCCGATGACTGAAGCTTTCTTT.